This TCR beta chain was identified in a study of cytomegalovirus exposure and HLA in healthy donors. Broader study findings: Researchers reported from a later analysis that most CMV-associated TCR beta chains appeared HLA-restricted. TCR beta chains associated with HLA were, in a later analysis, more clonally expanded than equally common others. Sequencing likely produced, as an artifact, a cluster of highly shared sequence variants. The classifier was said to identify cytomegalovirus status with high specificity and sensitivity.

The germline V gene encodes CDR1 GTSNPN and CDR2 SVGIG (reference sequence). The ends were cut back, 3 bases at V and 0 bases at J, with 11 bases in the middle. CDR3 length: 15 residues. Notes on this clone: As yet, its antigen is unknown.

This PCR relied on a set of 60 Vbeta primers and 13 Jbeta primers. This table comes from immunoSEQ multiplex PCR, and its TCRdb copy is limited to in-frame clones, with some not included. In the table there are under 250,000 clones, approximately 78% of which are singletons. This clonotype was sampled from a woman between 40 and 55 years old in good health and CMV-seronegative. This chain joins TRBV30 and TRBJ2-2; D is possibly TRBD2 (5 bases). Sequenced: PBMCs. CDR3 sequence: CAWRSGPANTGELFF. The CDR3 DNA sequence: TGTGCCTGGAGGAGCGGACCCGCGAACACCGGGGAGCTGTTTTTT.